The rows below give T cell receptor beta chains drawn from one sample of a study. Some clones are missing from TCRdb's copy, which holds only in-frame ones; the method was immunoSEQ multiplex PCR. Of 40,000 to 55,000 clones listed, approximately 95% were seen once; the top ten hold about 10%. Material: PBMCs. The receptors stem from a middle-aged man with rheumatoid arthritis. Each CDR3 is given with its conserved first and last residue. A D gene is named only where the DNA matches it firmly. Size is omitted from some rows. Given values are once, few, many or a class for expanded clones.

abundance,d_gene,v_gene,j_gene,CDR3nt,CDR3aa
.,TRBD1,TRBV19,TRBJ1-3,TGTGCCAGTAGTATTTCTCGTGGGACAGGGCGTGGAAACACCATATATTTT,CASSISRGTGRGNTIYF
.,TRBD1,TRBV18,TRBJ1-1,TGTGCCAGCTCACCGACAGGGACTGAAGCTTTCTTT,CASSPTGTEAFF
.,.,TRBV27,TRBJ2-3,TGTGCCAGCAGTATAGGGGCAGTCAAAGGCACAGATACGCAGTATTTT,CASSIGAVKGTDTQYF
once,.,TRBV18,TRBJ1-2,TGTGCCAGCTCACCACAAGGGCAGGCTTCTAACTATGGCTACACCTTC,CASSPQGQASNYGYTF
.,.,TRBV9,TRBJ1-6,TGTGCCAGCAGCGTAGCAAGGTCCGGTGGGAATTCACCCCTCCACTTT,CASSVARSGGNSPLHF
.,.,TRBV18,TRBJ2-3,TGTGCCAGCTCACCACCGCTAGATACGCAGTATTTT,CASSPPLDTQYF
.,.,TRBV30,TRBJ1-1,TGTGCCTGGAGAAGGGGAAGAATCCCTTCTGAAGCTTTCTTT,CAWRRGRIPSEAFF
.,.,TRBV15,TRBJ1-1,TGTGCCACCAGCGCACAGATGAACACTGAAGCTTTCTTT,CATSAQMNTEAFF
.,.,TRBV5-4,TRBJ2-3,TGTGCCAGCAGCGCCCGTCAGGATACGCAGTATTTT,CASSARQDTQYF
few,.,TRBV5-5,TRBJ2-2,TGTGCCAGCAGCTTGAGAATCGGAGGGACCGGGGAGCTGTTTTTT,CASSLRIGGTGELFF
once,TRBD2,TRBV7-2,TRBJ2-1,TGTGCCAGCAGCACAATAGCGGGGGGTGGTATCTACAATGAGCAGTTCTTC,CASSTIAGGGIYNEQFF
.,TRBD1,TRBV6-5,TRBJ1-1,TGTGCCAGCAGTTTGGCAGGGGGCACTGAAGCTTTCTTT,CASSLAGGTEAFF
.,.,TRBV7-3,TRBJ2-2,TGTGCCAGCACCGGAGTAAAAACCGGGGAGCTGTTTTTT,CASTGVKTGELFF
.,.,TRBV3-1/TRBV3-2,TRBJ2-7,TGTGCCAGCAGCCCGTGGGACAATCTCGGCGAGCAGTACTTC,CASSPWDNLGEQYF
.,TRBD2,TRBV7-2,TRBJ2-7,TGTGCCAGCAGCAGGGGACTAGCCGTCTCCTACGAGCAGTACTTC,CASSRGLAVSYEQYF
.,.,TRBV28,TRBJ1-2,TGTGCCAGCAGCTTGACCCTCGGCCTGAACTATGGCTACACCTTC,CASSLTLGLNYGYTF
.,TRBD2,TRBV6-5,TRBJ2-1,TGTGCCAGCAGTTACGGGGGGGAACAGTTCTTC,CASSYGGEQFF
.,.,TRBV28,TRBJ2-3,TGTGCCAGCAGTTCCCCGGGACGGACCCGACTAGATACGCAGTATTTT,CASSSPGRTRLDTQYF
.,.,TRBV29-1,TRBJ1-2,TGCAGCGTTAAAGGAGGTAACTATGGCTACACCTTC,CSVKGGNYGYTF
.,.,TRBV28,TRBJ2-1,TGTGCCAGCAGTTTAGAACCAGAGGGGTCGAATGAGCAGTTCTTC,CASSLEPEGSNEQFF
.,.,TRBV7-3,TRBJ2-6,TGTGCCAGCAGCTTAGGTCCCGGGGCTGGGGCCAACGTCCTGACTTTC,CASSLGPGAGANVLTF
.,.,TRBV27,TRBJ1-3,TGTGCCAGCAGTGACCGGGCCCCCTCTGGAAACACCATATATTTT,CASSDRAPSGNTIYF
.,TRBD2,TRBV9,TRBJ2-7,TGTGCCAGCAGCGCCGGGGGGGGCGCGTACGAGCAGTACTTC,CASSAGGGAYEQYF
few,TRBD1,TRBV27,TRBJ1-2,TGTGCCAGCACCCCGACAGGGGGCCGTGGCTACACCTTC,CASTPTGGRGYTF
.,TRBD2,TRBV10-2,TRBJ2-1,TGCGCCAGCAGTGTTAGCGGGAGTGGGTTCTTC,CASSVSGSGFF
.,.,TRBV7-2,TRBJ2-3,TGTGCCAGCGCTACGAATTGGGGGAACACAGATACGCAGTATTTT,CASATNWGNTDTQYF
.,.,TRBV28,TRBJ1-2,TGTGCCAGCAGTTTACCCGGGGCAGGGAGACGAGGCTACACCTTC,CASSLPGAGRRGYTF
.,TRBD1,TRBV5-4,TRBJ2-3,TGTGCCAGCAGGCCGACAGGGATAGGCACAGATACGCAGTATTTT,CASRPTGIGTDTQYF
.,.,TRBV14,TRBJ2-1,TGTGCCAGCAGCCGACAACAGGCGAGCTCCTACAATGAGCAGTTCTTC,CASSRQQASSYNEQFF
.,TRBD1,TRBV19,TRBJ1-1,TGTGCCAGTAGTGTCCCCGGGACAGGGGCGCTTGAAGCTTTCTTT,CASSVPGTGALEAFF
.,TRBD2,TRBV19,TRBJ2-6,TGTGCCAGTAGTTTAGCGGGGACTCTCTCTGGGGCCAACGTCCTGACTTTC,CASSLAGTLSGANVLTF
.,.,TRBV30,TRBJ1-1,TGTGCCTGGAGTGTTGACAGACTGAACACTGAAGCTTTCTTT,CAWSVDRLNTEAFF
.,.,TRBV12-3/TRBV12-4,TRBJ2-5,TGTGCCAGCAGTTTCAGGGGCGAAGAGACCCAGTACTTC,CASSFRGEETQYF
.,.,TRBV7-3,TRBJ2-3,TGTGCCAGCAGCTTATCAGGGGAAGGAACAGATACGCAGTATTTT,CASSLSGEGTDTQYF
.,TRBD1,TRBV19,TRBJ1-5,TGTGCCAGTCTGGACAGGGGGGCTAGCAATCAGCCCCAGCATTTT,CASLDRGASNQPQHF
.,.,TRBV24-1,TRBJ2-1,TGTGCCACCAGCCACCCTCAAGAAACCTACAATGAGCAGTTCTTC,CATSHPQETYNEQFF
.,.,TRBV6-5,TRBJ1-6,TGTGCCAGCAGCGCGGGGAACCTTCGGTCACCCCTCCACTTT,CASSAGNLRSPLHF
.,TRBD1,TRBV9,TRBJ2-7,TGTGCCAGCAGCGTAGGTGGGACAGGGGGCGGCGAGCAGTACTTC,CASSVGGTGGGEQYF
.,.,TRBV27,TRBJ2-2,TGTGCCAGCAGTTCCCCTGGTGCGGGGAACACCGGGGAGCTGTTTTTT,CASSSPGAGNTGELFF
.,.,TRBV2,TRBJ1-1,TGTGCCAGCAGTGGGCAGGGGACGGGCACTGAAGCTTTCTTT,CASSGQGTGTEAFF
.,TRBD2,TRBV11-2,TRBJ2-1,TGTGCCAGCAGAAAAGCGGGGGAAACAAACAATGAGCAGTTCTTC,CASRKAGETNNEQFF
.,TRBD1,TRBV5-1,TRBJ1-1,TGCGCCAGCAGCTTGGATAGGCAGGGGGCTCGGACTGAAGCTTTCTTT,CASSLDRQGARTEAFF
.,.,TRBV30,TRBJ1-1,TGTGCCTGGATCTCGACGGACGAAGCTTTCTTT,CAWISTDEAFF
.,.,TRBV6-5,TRBJ2-4,TGTGCCAGCAGTTACTCGGGCATAGGAAACATTCAGTACTTC,CASSYSGIGNIQYF
once,.,TRBV9,TRBJ1-3,TGTGCCAGCAGCGTAGTGGGGACTGGAAACACCATATATTTT,CASSVVGTGNTIYF
.,TRBD2,TRBV6-5,TRBJ2-1,TGTGCCAGCAGTTACCCCGGGACTAGCGGGAGAGAGTTCTTC,CASSYPGTSGREFF
.,.,TRBV13,TRBJ1-2,TGTGCCAGCAGCTTAGGACAGCTGAACTATGGCTACACCTTC,CASSLGQLNYGYTF
.,.,TRBV28,TRBJ2-7,TGTGCCAGCAGGCTAATCGGTATTGAGGCGGGTAGGTCCTACGAGCAGTACTTC,CASRLIGIEAGRSYEQYF
.,.,TRBV2,TRBJ1-5,TGTGCCAGCAGGGGGACCGGGGGCCAGCCCCAGCATTTT,CASRGTGGQPQHF
.,.,TRBV28,TRBJ1-2,TGTGCCAGCAGTTCCGGGTCATACTATGGCTACACCTTC,CASSSGSYYGYTF
.,TRBD1,TRBV19,TRBJ1-1,TGTGCCAGTAGTGCCCGGACAGGGAATGGGGTCGCTTTCTTT,CASSARTGNGVAFF
.,.,TRBV28,TRBJ2-1,TGTGCCAGCAGTTTAAGGCTGAGCTCCTACAATGAGCAGTTCTTC,CASSLRLSSYNEQFF
.,.,TRBV10-3,TRBJ2-7,TGTGCCATCAGTGAGTTGAATGAGCAGTACTTC,CAISELNEQYF
.,TRBD1,TRBV13,TRBJ1-2,TGTGCCAGCAGCCTAACCTGGACAGGGGTGAGCTATGGCTACACCTTC,CASSLTWTGVSYGYTF
.,TRBD2,TRBV18,TRBJ2-1,TGTGCCAGCTCACCGTCCACCACTAGCGGGAGGGAAAATGAGCAGTTCTTC,CASSPSTTSGRENEQFF
.,TRBD1,TRBV11-2,TRBJ2-5,TGTGCCAGCAGCTTAGAGGGACAGGGTTTATCTGTCTACTTC,CASSLEGQGLSVYF
.,TRBD2,TRBV10-3,TRBJ2-2,TGTGCCATCAGGGGTGAGGGGGGACTAGCCCCGAACCGGGAGCTGTTTTTT,CAIRGEGGLAPNRELFF
.,TRBD1,TRBV6-6,TRBJ1-4,TGTGCCAGCAGCGAGACCCGGGGACAGTTTAATGAAAAACTGTTTTTT,CASSETRGQFNEKLFF